Shown below are 14 T cell receptor beta chains from a single sample sequenced in a study of cytomegalovirus exposure and HLA in healthy donors. Researchers ran the PCR with 60 Vbeta and 13 Jbeta primers. Some clones are missing from TCRdb's copy, which holds only in-frame ones; the method was immunoSEQ multiplex PCR. The data show 150,000 or so clones, 80% seen once. Sequenced sample: PBMCs. The source of these receptors is a man in his forties or fifties in good health and CMV-seronegative.

The genes are TRBV5-1 and TRBJ2-3, with 14 bases lining up with TRBD2. The CDR3 spans 19 residues. The V segment lost 0 bases and the J segment 2 bases; nucleotides outside the gene matches: 8. Germline V lookup: CDR1 SGHRS, CDR2 YFSETQ. This CDR3 is CASSLGLAGGSTFTDTQYF. In DNA, the CDR3 is TGCGCCAGCAGCTTGGGACTAGCGGGAGGGTCTACCTTCACAGATACGCAGTATTTT.

The chain couples TRBV5-4 to TRBJ2-5, with TRBD2 identical over 9 bases. CDR3 length: 16 amino acids. The germline CDR1 and CDR2 sequences are SGHNT and YYREEE (reference sequence). V was pared by 6 bases and J by 5 bases, with 14 bases of the junction left unmatched. This chain's CDR3 is CASTKTSGPLSETQYF. The CDR3 coding sequence is TGTGCCAGCACCAAGACTAGCGGTCCCCTATCGGAGACCCAGTACTTC. Filled out from reference TRBV5-4 and TRBJ2-5, the complete variable domain reads ETGVTQSPTHLIKTRGQQVTLRCSSQSGHNTVSWYQQALGQGPQFIFQYYREEENGRGNFPPRFSGLQFPNYSSELNVNALELDDSALYLCASTKTSGPLSETQYFGPGTRLLVL.

This clone was seen a few times. The chain combines TRBV5-1 with TRBJ2-1, with 15 nucleotides matching TRBD2. The CDR3 has 19 residues. Germline V CDR1 and CDR2: SGHRS, YFSETQ. The V gene end was trimmed by 3 bases and the J gene end by 2 bases; junction bases not matched to a gene: 9. The CDR3 nucleotides are TGCGCCAGCAGCTGGACCGGGACTAGCGGGGGGAATACCTACAATGAGCAGTTCTTC. It specifies CASSWTGTSGGNTYNEQFF. The full variable domain, completed using reference TRBV5-1 and TRBJ2-1, is KAGVTQTPRYLIKTRGQQVTLSCSPISGHRSVSWYQQTPGQGLQFLFEYFSETQRNKGNFPGRFSGRQFSNSRSEMNVSTLELGDSALYLCASSWTGTSGGNTYNEQFFGPGTRLTVL.

This clone was seen a handful of times. The rearrangement uses TRBV6-5 and TRBJ1-2; maybe TRBD1 (5 bases). The CDR3 contains 15 residues. V lost 5 bases and J lost 0, with 13 bases in between. Germline V CDR1 and CDR2: MNHEY, SVGAGI. CDR3 sequence: CASSPRQTANYGYTF. Here the CDR3 DNA reads TGTGCCAGCAGTCCCCGACAGACTGCTAACTATGGCTACACCTTC.

The chain joins TRBV11-2 to TRBJ1-2; TRBD1 is a possible D gene (6 bases). The germline V gene encodes CDR1 SGHAT and CDR2 FQNNGV. V lost 5 bases and J lost 3, with 16 bases in between. The CDR3 sequence is 15 residues long. In DNA, the CDR3 is TGTGCCAGCAGCCACGGGGCAGGGGTCGACTATGGCTACACCTTC. Residues: CASSHGAGVDYGYTF.

This clone was counted a single time. The chain employs TRBV5-1 and TRBJ2-2, with D perhaps matching TRBD2 (6 bases). V was shortened by 5 bases and J by 3 bases, with 11 bases between the two germline ends. CDR1 is SGHRS, CDR2 YFSETQ, per germline. This CDR3 comprises 14 residues. The CDR3: CASRRESHTGELFF. DNA for the CDR3: TGCGCCAGCAGGCGGGAATCCCACACCGGGGAGCTGTTTTTT.

The chain uses TRBV9 and TRBJ1-2, with a tentative D call TRBD1 (6 bases). The V gene lost 4 bases and the J gene lost 7 bases, with 17 bases spanning the gap. This CDR3 has 14 residues. Germline CDR1 reads SGDLS; CDR2 reads YYNGEE. CDR3 sequence reads: CASSSSGGQSGYTF. The DNA for the CDR3 is TGTGCCAGCAGCTCCTCCGGGGGGCAAAGTGGCTACACCTTC.

This chain connects TRBV10-3 to TRBJ2-3; 10 bases are a match to TRBD2. The CDR3 consists of 17 residues. Per the germline V gene, CDR1 is ENHRY and CDR2 is SYGVKD. With V trimmed by 2 bases and J by 2 bases, 7 bases remained unmatched. The CDR3 DNA sequence: TGTGCCATCAGTGAGCCCAGCGGGAGGGCCCTCACAGATACGCAGTATTTT. Translation gives CAISEPSGRALTDTQYF.

V and J are TRBV28 and TRBJ1-4; D is perhaps TRBD1 (5 bases). Trimming took off 3 bases at V and 8 bases at J, with 13 bases between the two ends. Germline CDR1 reads MDHEN; CDR2 reads SYDVKM. There are 14 residues in the CDR3. CDR3 protein: CASSLGFNREKLFF. CDR3 nucleotide sequence: TGTGCCAGCAGTTTGGGTTTCAACAGGGAAAAACTGTTTTTT.

This chain joins TRBV30 and TRBJ1-1, with unresolved D. The ends were cut back, 0 bases at V and 3 bases at J, with 5 bases in the middle. The germline V gene encodes CDR1 GTSNPN and CDR2 SVGIG (reference sequence). This CDR3 comprises 12 residues. CDR3 in DNA: TGTGCCTGGAGTGTGACTTACACTGAAGCTTTCTTT. The encoded protein is CAWSVTYTEAFF.

This clone was seen once. The rearrangement links TRBV28 to TRBJ1-6; TRBD1 matches at 8 bases. The V gene's germline CDR1 is MDHEN and CDR2 SYDVKM. The V and J ends lost 1 base and 5 bases, in that order; junction bases with no gene match: 1. The CDR3 contains 15 residues. This CDR3 is CASSLLDRDNSPLHF. The CDR3 region has the DNA TGTGCCAGCAGTTTATTGGACAGGGATAATTCACCCCTCCACTTT.

The J gene is TRBJ2-7, the V gene TRBV2; D not certain. The CDR3 sequence is 14 residues long. CDR1 is SNHLY, CDR2 FYNNEI, per germline. The V and J ends lost 11 bases and 2 bases respectively, with 19 bases between them. The CDR3 sequence is CARAPPQEAYEQYF. The CDR3 bases are TGTGCCCGAGCCCCTCCTCAGGAAGCCTACGAGCAGTACTTC.

The chain combines TRBV29-1 with TRBJ2-3, with D hard to call. Germline CDR1 is SQVTM and CDR2 is ANQGSEA. Trimming took 5 bases from V and 0 from J, leaving 9 bases between them. This CDR3 is built from 13 residues. This CDR3 reads CSVSAVSTDTQYF. The CDR3 bases are TGCAGCGTTTCTGCGGTCAGCACAGATACGCAGTATTTT.

The CDR3 region has the DNA TGTGCCAGCAGCCGGGACAGGTCCTACAATGAGCAGTTCTTC. It encodes CASSRDRSYNEQFF. V gene TRBV7-3 combines with J gene TRBJ2-1, with TRBD1 identical over 8 bases. V was clipped by 5 bases and J by 1 base; unmatched bases: 1. The CDR3 consists of 14 residues. CDR1 and CDR2 from the germline V gene are SGHTA and FQGTGA. Full variable domain (rest looked up from reference TRBV7-3 and TRBJ2-1): GAGVSQTPSNKVTEKGKYVELRCDPISGHTALYWYRQSLGQGPEFLIYFQGTGAADDSGLPNDRFFAVRPEGSVSTLKIQRTERGDSAVYLCASSRDRSYNEQFFGPGTRLTVL.